The rows below give T cell receptor beta chains drawn from one sample of a study of CD8+CD57+ T cells in acquired aplastic anemia. MiXCR, run by TCRdb on the reads, gives a single entry per CDR3 protein. The repertoire holds about 180,000 distinct CDR3 sequences, 35% to 50% seen once, with approximately 3% in the top ten. The source material was sorted CD4+, CD8+, or CD8+CD57+ T cells (not recorded which) from PBMCs. The receptors were sampled from a human donor in good health. The CDR3 runs from the conserved cysteine through the conserved F or W. Fields, in order: CDR3 length, V gene, D gene, clone size, J gene, CDR3 protein, CDR3 DNA. The D gene is left open where the match is weak. A clone size is listed for some rows: how often the clone was seen (once, few, many), or a class if it is expanded.

16	TRBV7-9	TRBD2	many	TRBJ2-7	CASSLVAGGTYYEQYF	TGTGCCAGCAGCTTAGTAGCGGGAGGAACTTACTACGAGCAGTACTTC
15	TRBV2	.	once	TRBJ1-4	CASSKDPNRSEKLFF	TGTGCCAGCAGTAAGGACCCAAACAGGAGTGAAAAACTGTTTTTT
16	TRBV18	TRBD1	.	TRBJ1-3	CASSGDITGAGNTIYF	TGTGCCAGCTCGGGGGACATAACAGGGGCTGGAAACACCATATATTTT
13	TRBV7-2	.	.	TRBJ2-7	CASSLALGDEQYF	TGTGCCAGCAGCTTAGCCTTGGGGGACGAGCAGTACTTC
14	TRBV30	TRBD1	.	TRBJ2-5	CAWRTTGAQETQYF	TGTGCCTGGAGGACGACAGGGGCACAAGAGACCCAGTACTTC
13	TRBV27	.	many	TRBJ2-7	CASSLIPGYEQYF	TGTGCCAGCAGTTTAATTCCCGGCTACGAGCAGTACTTC
14	TRBV11-2	.	few	TRBJ1-4	CASSLGQGNREEFF	TGTGCCAGCAGCTTAGGGCAGGGGAACAGGGAGGAGTTTTTT
17	TRBV7-8	.	many	TRBJ1-4	CASSLARVYQPNEKLFF	TGTGCCAGCAGCTTAGCCCGTGTATATCAACCTAATGAAAAACTGTTTTTT
16	TRBV6-2/TRBV6-3	TRBD2	.	TRBJ2-5	CASSPRGGRAEETQYF	TGTGCCAGCAGCCCAAGGGGCGGGAGGGCCGAGGAGACCCAGTACTTC
14	TRBV27	TRBD2	.	TRBJ2-7	CASSLLAGVTEQYF	TGTGCCAGCAGTTTACTAGCGGGAGTCACCGAGCAGTACTTC
13	TRBV6-1	TRBD1	many	TRBJ1-2	CASSMTGSYGYTF	TGTGCCAGCAGTATGACAGGGTCCTATGGCTACACCTTC
15	TRBV19	.	.	TRBJ1-2	CASSTPRAGNYGYTF	TGTGCCAGTAGTACCCCCAGGGCAGGGAACTATGGCTACACCTTC
15	TRBV28	.	.	TRBJ1-1	CASSPHTAMNTEAFF	TGTGCCAGCAGTCCACATACAGCCATGAACACTGAAGCTTTCTTT
14	TRBV28	.	few	TRBJ2-3	CASSFAGTTDTQYF	TGTGCCAGCAGTTTTGCGGGGACCACAGATACGCAGTATTTT
14	TRBV29-1	.	.	TRBJ2-7	CSVRGGSNQPQQYF	TGCAGCGTTCGAGGAGGCAGCAATCAGCCCCAGCAGTACTTC
11	TRBV29-1	.	.	TRBJ1-1	CSPRPGTEAFF	TGCAGCCCCAGGCCGGGCACTGAAGCTTTCTTT
14	TRBV7-8	.	many	TRBJ2-7	CASSLEAGTYEQYF	TGTGCCAGCAGCTTAGAGGCAGGAACCTACGAGCAGTACTTC
15	TRBV5-1	.	.	TRBJ2-1	CASSFTSPDLNEQFF	TGCGCCAGCAGCTTTACTTCCCCCGATCTAAATGAGCAGTTCTTC
16	TRBV5-1	.	many	TRBJ2-2	CASSPGGTTNTGELFF	TGCGCCAGCAGCCCGGGTGGCACTACGAACACCGGGGAGCTGTTTTTT
15	TRBV3-1	TRBD2	.	TRBJ2-3	CASSPSSGNTDTQYF	TGTGCCAGCAGCCCTTCTAGCGGGAACACAGATACGCAGTATTTT
13	TRBV7-7	.	few	TRBJ2-5	CASSPELQGTQYF	TGTGCCAGCAGCCCCGAACTCCAAGGGACCCAGTACTTC
16	TRBV28	.	.	TRBJ2-3	CASSFFRTADTDTQYF	TGTGCCAGCAGTTTTTTTAGGACGGCTGACACAGATACGCAGTATTTT
14	TRBV27	TRBD1	few	TRBJ1-1	CASRRQGVNTEAFF	TGTGCCAGCAGGCGACAGGGGGTTAACACTGAAGCTTTCTTT
11	TRBV2	.	.	TRBJ2-7	CASSEDFEQYF	TGTGCCAGCAGTGAAGACTTCGAGCAGTACTTC
16	TRBV20-1	.	once	TRBJ1-5	CSAKGPRRGDSQPQHF	TGCAGTGCTAAGGGGCCTCGGCGGGGGGATAGTCAGCCCCAGCATTTT
15	TRBV4-3	TRBD2	many	TRBJ2-7	CASSQVYGRAYEQYF	TGCGCCAGCAGCCAAGTGTACGGGAGGGCCTACGAGCAGTACTTC
16	TRBV10-3	.	few	TRBJ2-1	CASSPNPPSSYNEQFF	TGTGCCAGCTCACCGAACCCCCCGAGCTCCTACAATGAGCAGTTCTTC
15	TRBV19	.	.	TRBJ2-4	CASSIGGLAKNIQYF	TGTGCCAGTAGTATAGGGGGACTAGCCAAAAACATTCAGTACTTC
16	TRBV25-1	TRBD2	.	TRBJ2-7	CASSSPLAGHFYEQYF	TGTGCCAGCAGTTCCCCCCTAGCGGGGCATTTCTACGAGCAGTACTTC
14	TRBV12-3/TRBV12-4	.	many	TRBJ1-1	CASSPMRGRSEAFF	TGTGCCAGCAGCCCCATGAGAGGCCGGTCTGAAGCTTTCTTT
17	TRBV12-3/TRBV12-4	TRBD2	.	TRBJ2-1	CASQSIMAGGRMNEQFF	TGTGCCAGTCAATCGATCATGGCGGGAGGGAGGATGAATGAGCAGTTCTTC
13	TRBV19	.	.	TRBJ2-7	CASRRGRTHEQYF	TGTGCCAGTAGGAGGGGCCGAACCCACGAGCAGTACTTC
13	TRBV7-3	.	.	TRBJ2-1	CASSLVAGSEQFF	TGTGCCAGCAGCTTGGTGGCAGGGAGTGAGCAGTTCTTC
14	TRBV19	TRBD1	many	TRBJ1-2	CASRSTGGPYGYTF	TGTGCCAGTAGGTCGACAGGGGGGCCTTATGGCTACACCTTC
15	TRBV19	.	many	TRBJ2-2	CASSIEGRGTGELFF	TGTGCCAGTAGTATAGAGGGCCGTGGGACCGGGGAGCTGTTTTTT
14	TRBV2	TRBD1	many	TRBJ1-2	CAGRYRGLNYGYTF	TGTGCCGGACGATACAGGGGGCTTAACTATGGCTACACCTTC
15	TRBV6-6	.	many	TRBJ1-2	CASSYPGESGYGYTF	TGTGCCAGCAGTTACCCCGGAGAGTCGGGCTATGGCTACACCTTC
16	TRBV11-1	TRBD2	.	TRBJ2-7	CASSLNAGGAFHEQYF	TGTGCCAGCAGCTTAAACGCCGGGGGGGCCTTTCACGAGCAGTACTTC
16	TRBV19	TRBD2	few	TRBJ2-7	CASSATLGSGRREQYF	TGTGCCAGTAGTGCCACCCTGGGAAGCGGGAGAAGAGAGCAGTACTTC
13	TRBV2	.	many	TRBJ1-5	CASRSDSNQPQHF	TGTGCCAGCAGGTCAGACAGCAATCAGCCCCAGCATTTT
17	TRBV19	TRBD2	.	TRBJ2-2	CASSPYGAAGGPMRLFF	TGTGCCAGTAGTCCCTACGGGGCAGCGGGAGGGCCTATGCGGCTGTTTTTT
15	TRBV10-3	.	.	TRBJ1-6	CAINDRAARDSPLHF	TGTGCCATCAACGATCGTGCCGCCCGGGATTCACCCCTCCACTTT
13	TRBV27	.	many	TRBJ2-5	CASSPREQGTQYF	TGTGCCAGCAGCCCTAGGGAGCAAGGAACCCAGTACTTC
12	TRBV20-1	TRBD2	many	TRBJ2-7	CSARDYSYEQYF	TGCAGTGCCCGGGACTACTCCTACGAGCAGTACTTC
18	TRBV7-8	TRBD1	.	TRBJ1-1	CASSFETGVPRVNTEAFF	TGTGCCAGCAGCTTCGAGACAGGGGTACCGCGGGTGAACACTGAAGCTTTCTTT
15	TRBV20-1	.	many	TRBJ2-5	CSATTGTHLRETQYF	TGCAGTGCTACAACCGGGACACACTTACGGGAGACCCAGTACTTC
14	TRBV7-9	TRBD1	many	TRBJ1-6	CASSSTGNGSPLHF	TGTGCCAGCAGCTCGACAGGGAACGGTTCACCCCTCCACTTT
12	TRBV9	.	many	TRBJ2-5	CASSAEGGTQYF	TGTGCCAGCAGCGCAGAGGGGGGGACCCAGTACTTC
15	TRBV6-1	TRBD2	many	TRBJ2-1	CASGISGRAYNEQFF	TGTGCCAGCGGAATAAGCGGGAGGGCCTACAATGAGCAGTTCTTC
15	TRBV29-1	TRBD2	.	TRBJ2-7	CSVLKLAGVSYEQYF	TGCAGCGTGCTTAAACTAGCGGGAGTATCCTACGAGCAGTACTTC
14	TRBV2	.	many	TRBJ1-5	CASSLERNNQPQHF	TGTGCCAGCAGTCTAGAAAGAAACAATCAGCCCCAGCATTTT
16	TRBV7-9	TRBD2	many	TRBJ2-5	CASSSPTGGVRETQYF	TGTGCCAGCAGCTCACCCACGGGGGGGGTTCGGGAGACCCAGTACTTC
14	TRBV5-8	TRBD2	.	TRBJ2-7	CASSLGLAPYEQYF	TGTGCCAGCAGCTTGGGACTAGCGCCCTACGAGCAGTACTTC